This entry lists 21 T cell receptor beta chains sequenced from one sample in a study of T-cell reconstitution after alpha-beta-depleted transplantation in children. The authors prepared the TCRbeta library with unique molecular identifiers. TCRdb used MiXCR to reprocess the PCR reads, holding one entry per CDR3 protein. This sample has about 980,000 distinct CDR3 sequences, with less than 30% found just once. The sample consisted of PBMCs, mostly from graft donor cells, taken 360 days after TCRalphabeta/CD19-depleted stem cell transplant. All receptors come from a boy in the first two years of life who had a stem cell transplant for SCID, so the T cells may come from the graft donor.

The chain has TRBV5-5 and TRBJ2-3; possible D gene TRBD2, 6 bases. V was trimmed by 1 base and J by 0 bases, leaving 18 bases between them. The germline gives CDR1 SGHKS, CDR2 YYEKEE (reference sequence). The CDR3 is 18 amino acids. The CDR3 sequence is CASSLHGTGTFSTDTQYF. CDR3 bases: TGTGCCAGCAGCTTGCATGGGACTGGGACCTTCAGCACAGATACGCAGTATTTT.

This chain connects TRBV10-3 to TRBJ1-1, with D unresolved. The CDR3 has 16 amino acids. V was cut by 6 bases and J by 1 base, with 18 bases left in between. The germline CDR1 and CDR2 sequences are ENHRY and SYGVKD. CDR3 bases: TGTGCCATCAGCTCAACCAGACCGACGGGGAACACTGAAGCTTTCTTT. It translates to CAISSTRPTGNTEAFF.

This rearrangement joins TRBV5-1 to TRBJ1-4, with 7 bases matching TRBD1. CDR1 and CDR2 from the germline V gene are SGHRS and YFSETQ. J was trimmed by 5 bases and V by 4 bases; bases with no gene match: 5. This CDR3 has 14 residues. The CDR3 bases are TGCGCCAGCAGCCCCGGGACAGAAAATGAAAAACTGTTTTTT. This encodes CASSPGTENEKLFF.

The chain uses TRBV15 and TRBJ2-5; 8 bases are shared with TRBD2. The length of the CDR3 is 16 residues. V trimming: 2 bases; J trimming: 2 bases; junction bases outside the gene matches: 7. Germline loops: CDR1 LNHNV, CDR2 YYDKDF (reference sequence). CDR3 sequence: CATSRPDRGGQETQYF. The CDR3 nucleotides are TGTGCCACCAGCAGACCAGATCGGGGGGGGCAAGAGACCCAGTACTTC.

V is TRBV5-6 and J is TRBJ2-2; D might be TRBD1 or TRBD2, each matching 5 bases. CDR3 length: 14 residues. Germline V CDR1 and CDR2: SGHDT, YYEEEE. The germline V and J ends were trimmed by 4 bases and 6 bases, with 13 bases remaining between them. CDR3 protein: CASSAAGAAGELFF. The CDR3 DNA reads TGTGCCAGCAGCGCCGCCGGGGCCGCCGGGGAGCTGTTTTTT.

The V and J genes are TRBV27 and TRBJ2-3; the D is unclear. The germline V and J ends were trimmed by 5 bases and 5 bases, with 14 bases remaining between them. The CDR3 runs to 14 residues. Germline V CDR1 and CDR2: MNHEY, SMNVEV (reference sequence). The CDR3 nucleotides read TGTGCCAGCAGTCTCCGACCGGTACTAGATACGCAGTATTTT. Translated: CASSLRPVLDTQYF.

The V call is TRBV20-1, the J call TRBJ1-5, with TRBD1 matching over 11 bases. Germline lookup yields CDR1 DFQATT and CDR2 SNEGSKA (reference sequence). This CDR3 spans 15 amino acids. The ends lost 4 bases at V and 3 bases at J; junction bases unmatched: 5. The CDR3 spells CSATPGQGVNQPQHF. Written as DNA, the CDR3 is TGCAGTGCTACTCCGGGACAGGGGGTCAATCAGCCCCAGCATTTT.

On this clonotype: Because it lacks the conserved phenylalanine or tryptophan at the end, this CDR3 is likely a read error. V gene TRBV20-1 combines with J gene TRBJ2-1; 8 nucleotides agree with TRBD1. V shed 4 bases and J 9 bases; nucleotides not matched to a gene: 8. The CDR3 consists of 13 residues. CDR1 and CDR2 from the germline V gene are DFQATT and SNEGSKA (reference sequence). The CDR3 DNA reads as TGCAGTGCTACACAGGGGGTGATACGTGAGCAGTTCTAC. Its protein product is CSATQGVIREQFY.

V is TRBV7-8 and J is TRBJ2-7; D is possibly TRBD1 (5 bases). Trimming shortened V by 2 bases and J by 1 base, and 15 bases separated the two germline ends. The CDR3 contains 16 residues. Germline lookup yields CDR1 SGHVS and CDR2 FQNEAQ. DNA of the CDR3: TGTGCCAGCAGCTTAAGATGGGGCCGCACTTCCTACGAGCAGTACTTC. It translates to CASSLRWGRTSYEQYF.

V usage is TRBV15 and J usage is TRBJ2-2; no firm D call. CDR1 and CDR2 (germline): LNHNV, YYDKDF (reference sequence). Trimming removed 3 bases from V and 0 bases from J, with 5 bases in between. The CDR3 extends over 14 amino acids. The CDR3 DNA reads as TGTGCCACCAGCAGCGGCCCGAACACCGGGGAGCTGTTTTTT. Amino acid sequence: CATSSGPNTGELFF.

Here the CDR3 reads CASSPGRGRANYGYTF. The DNA for the CDR3 is TGTGCCAGCAGTCCTGGTAGGGGCAGGGCAAACTATGGCTACACCTTC. The rearrangement joins TRBV28 to TRBJ1-2; the D gene is possibly TRBD1 (5 bases). CDR3 length equals 16 residues. Germline CDR1 MDHEN, CDR2 SYDVKM. V was cut by 5 bases and J by 2 bases, with 18 bases left in between.

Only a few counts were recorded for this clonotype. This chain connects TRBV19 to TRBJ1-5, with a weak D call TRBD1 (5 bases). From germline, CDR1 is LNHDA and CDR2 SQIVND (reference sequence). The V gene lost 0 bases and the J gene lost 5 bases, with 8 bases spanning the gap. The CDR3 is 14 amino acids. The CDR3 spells CASSIDGRDQPQHF. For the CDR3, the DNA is TGTGCCAGTAGTATAGATGGCAGGGATCAGCCCCAGCATTTT.

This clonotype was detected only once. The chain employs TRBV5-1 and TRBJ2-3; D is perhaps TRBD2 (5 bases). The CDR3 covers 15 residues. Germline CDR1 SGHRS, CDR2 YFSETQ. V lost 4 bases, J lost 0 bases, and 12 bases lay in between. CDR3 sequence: CASSEAVTSTDTQYF. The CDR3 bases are TGCGCCAGCAGCGAAGCGGTTACTAGCACAGATACGCAGTATTTT.

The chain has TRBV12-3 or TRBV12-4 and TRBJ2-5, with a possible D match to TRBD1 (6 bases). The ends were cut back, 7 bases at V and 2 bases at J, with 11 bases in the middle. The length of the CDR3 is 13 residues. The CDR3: CASNHRVQETQYF. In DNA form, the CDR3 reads TGTGCCAGCAATCACAGGGTACAAGAGACCCAGTACTTC.

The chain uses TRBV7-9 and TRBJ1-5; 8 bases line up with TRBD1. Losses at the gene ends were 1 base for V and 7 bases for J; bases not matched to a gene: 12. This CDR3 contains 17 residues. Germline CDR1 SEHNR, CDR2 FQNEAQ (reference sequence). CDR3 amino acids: CASSLVSKGQVLQPQHF. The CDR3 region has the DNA TGTGCCAGCAGCTTAGTAAGTAAGGGACAGGTACTGCAGCCCCAGCATTTT.

CDR3 nucleotide sequence: TGTGCCAGCAGTGATCGGGTCGGGACAGGGGCTAACTATGGCTACACCTTC. Translated: CASSDRVGTGANYGYTF. This rearrangement joins TRBV6-1 to TRBJ1-2, with 10 bases matching TRBD1. Germline CDR1 reads MNHNS; CDR2 reads SASEGT. This CDR3 has 17 amino acids. V trimming: 3 bases; J trimming: 0 bases; junction bases outside the gene matches: 7.

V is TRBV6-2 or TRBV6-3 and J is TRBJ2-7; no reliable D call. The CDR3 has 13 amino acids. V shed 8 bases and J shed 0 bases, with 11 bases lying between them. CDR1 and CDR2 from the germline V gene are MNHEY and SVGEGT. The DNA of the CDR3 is TGTGCCAGCGGCAGGCTACCCTCCTACGAGCAGTACTTC. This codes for CASGRLPSYEQYF.

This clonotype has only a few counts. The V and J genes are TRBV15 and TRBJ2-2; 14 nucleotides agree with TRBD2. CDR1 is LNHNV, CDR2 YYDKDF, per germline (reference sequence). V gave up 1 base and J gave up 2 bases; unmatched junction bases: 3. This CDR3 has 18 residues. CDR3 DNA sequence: TGTGCCACCAGCAGAGGACTAGCGGGGGGGCCTAACACCGGGGAGCTGTTTTTT. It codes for CATSRGLAGGPNTGELFF. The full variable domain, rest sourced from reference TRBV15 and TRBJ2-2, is DAMVIQNPRYQVTQFGKPVTLSCSQTLNHNVMYWYQQKSSQAPKLLFHYYDKDFNNEADTPDNFQSRRPNTSFCFLDIRSPGLGDTAMYLCATSRGLAGGPNTGELFFGEGSRLTVL.

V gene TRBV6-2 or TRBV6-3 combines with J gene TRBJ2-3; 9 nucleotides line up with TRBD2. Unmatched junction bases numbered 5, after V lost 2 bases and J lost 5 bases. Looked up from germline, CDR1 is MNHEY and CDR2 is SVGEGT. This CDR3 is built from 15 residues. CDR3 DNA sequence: TGTGCCAGCAGTTACGAGCGGGGGGCTAGAGATACGCAGTATTTT. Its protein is CASSYERGARDTQYF.

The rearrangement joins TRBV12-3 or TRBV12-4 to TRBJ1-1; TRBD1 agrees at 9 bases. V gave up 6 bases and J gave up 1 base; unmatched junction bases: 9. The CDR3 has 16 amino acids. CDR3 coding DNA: TGTGCCAGCAGCCGTACTCCGGGACAGGGGAACACTGAAGCTTTCTTT. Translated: CASSRTPGQGNTEAFF.

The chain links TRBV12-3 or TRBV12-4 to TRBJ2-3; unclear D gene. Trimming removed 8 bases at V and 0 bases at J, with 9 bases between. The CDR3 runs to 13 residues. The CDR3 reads CASEEPSTDTQYF. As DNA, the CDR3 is TGTGCCAGCGAAGAGCCTAGCACAGATACGCAGTATTTT.